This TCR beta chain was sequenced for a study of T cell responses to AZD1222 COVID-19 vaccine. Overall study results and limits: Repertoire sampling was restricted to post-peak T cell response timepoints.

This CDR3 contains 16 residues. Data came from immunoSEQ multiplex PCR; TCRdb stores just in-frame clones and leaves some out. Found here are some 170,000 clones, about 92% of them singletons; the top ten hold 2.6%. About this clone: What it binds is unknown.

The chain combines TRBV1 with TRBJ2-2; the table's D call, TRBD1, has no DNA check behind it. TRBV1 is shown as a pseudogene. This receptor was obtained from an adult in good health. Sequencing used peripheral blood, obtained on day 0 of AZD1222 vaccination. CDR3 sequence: CTSSRFGQGGDRGAVF. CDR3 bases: TGCACCAGCAGCCGCTTCGGACAGGGCGGGGACCGGGGAGCTGTTTTT.